These 25 T cell receptor beta chains were sequenced from one sample in a study of cytomegalovirus exposure and HLA in healthy donors (dated by TCRdb to 2015 to 2018). Library preparation used the immunoSEQ multiplex PCR assay. A mixture of 60 forward primers for TCR Vbeta segments and 13 reverse primers for TCR Jbeta segments was used in the multiplex PCR. As stored in TCRdb, this immuneACCESS dataset retains in-frame rearrangements with V and J assigned. A fraction of the clones does not appear; measured against another copy, unresolved V genes explain less than half of the discrepancy, and the remainder lacks a known reason. The table for this sample lists hundreds of thousands of clones; about 90% of them were counted only once. The leading ten clones occupy roughly 2.1% of the sample. Sequenced: PBMCs. Receptors were obtained from a woman between 18 and 29 years old in good health and CMV-seronegative.

The rearrangement links TRBV2 to TRBJ1-1; the match to TRBD1 covers 8 bases. The V gene end was trimmed by 3 bases and the J gene end by 11 bases; junction bases not matched to a gene: 11. Germline values: CDR1 SNHLY, CDR2 FYNNEI. The CDR3 is 14 amino acids. CDR3 protein: CASSEEQGAFMAFF. The DNA for the CDR3 is TGTGCCAGCAGTGAGGAGCAGGGGGCATTCATGGCTTTCTTT. The full variable domain, its missing parts supplied by reference TRBV2 and TRBJ1-1, is EPEVTQTPSHQVTQMGQEVILRCVPISNHLYFYWYRQILGQKVEFLVSFYNNEISEKSEIFDDQFSVERPDGSNFTLKIRSTKLEDSAMYFCASSEEQGAFMAFFGQGTRLTVV.

The rearrangement joins TRBV19 to TRBJ2-3; 7 bases fit TRBD2. The germline V gene encodes CDR1 LNHDA and CDR2 SQIVND (reference sequence). J lost 0 bases, V lost 5 bases, and 14 bases had no gene match. CDR3 length: 18 residues. CDR3 sequence reads: CASSLWSGGGSSTDTQYF. In DNA, the CDR3 is TGTGCCAGTAGTTTGTGGTCCGGCGGGGGATCTAGCACAGATACGCAGTATTTT.

The chain uses TRBV5-4 and TRBJ1-1; D is unclear. Germline CDR1 SGHNT, CDR2 YYREEE (reference sequence). The CDR3 spans 12 residues. Trimming took 4 bases from V and 8 from J, leaving 12 bases between them. The CDR3, as DNA: TGTGCCAGCAGCCTGACCCCGGGGGAAGCTTTCTTT. The encoded protein is CASSLTPGEAFF.

The chain combines TRBV19 with TRBJ1-3; weak D call: TRBD1 (5 bases). The CDR3 covers 14 residues. Per germline, CDR1 LNHDA and CDR2 SQIVND (reference sequence). Trimming shortened V by 7 bases and J by 2 bases, and 12 bases separated the two germline ends. The CDR3 region has the DNA TGTGCCAGTATCAACGCAGGGACTGGAAACACCATATATTTT. This translates into CASINAGTGNTIYF.

The chain is built from TRBV30 and TRBJ2-5; TRBD2 matches at 11 bases. Losses at the gene ends were 5 bases for V and 6 bases for J; bases not matched to a gene: 8. Per the germline V gene, CDR1 is GTSNPN and CDR2 is SVGIG (reference sequence). The CDR3 runs 14 residues. CDR3 in DNA: TGTGCCTGGGACGCAACTAGCGGGGGAAAGACCCAGTACTTC. Protein product: CAWDATSGGKTQYF.

Only one count was recorded for this clone. The genes are TRBV27 and TRBJ1-1; tentatively, D is TRBD1 (5 bases). V gave up 3 bases and J gave up 0 bases, with 14 bases separating them. The CDR3 consists of 16 residues. Germline-derived CDR1 and CDR2 are MNHEY and SMNVEV (reference sequence). The CDR3 is CASSLAGQGVNTEAFF. The CDR3 DNA reads TGTGCCAGCAGTTTGGCAGGGCAGGGCGTGAACACTGAAGCTTTCTTT.

This chain links TRBV5-1 with TRBJ2-1; D uncertain. V lost 0 bases and J 0 bases, leaving 7 bases between the germline ends. Germline V gives CDR1 SGHRS, CDR2 YFSETQ. CDR3 length: 15 amino acids. CDR3 residues: CASSLVASSYNEQFF. The CDR3 DNA reads as TGCGCCAGCAGCTTGGTGGCTAGCTCCTACAATGAGCAGTTCTTC.

The chain uses TRBV2 and TRBJ1-4, with TRBD1 matching over 9 bases. The trim removed 7 bases at V and 5 bases at J, leaving 5 bases unmatched. The CDR3 is 14 residues long. The germline V gene encodes CDR1 SNHLY and CDR2 FYNNEI. CDR3 nucleotides: TGTGCCAGCACCGGACAGGGGATAAATGAAAAACTGTTTTTT. It codes for CASTGQGINEKLFF.

The chain recombines TRBV5-1 with TRBJ1-2; no clear D gene. Germline CDR1 and CDR2: SGHRS and YFSETQ. The CDR3 is made up of 16 amino acids. V gave up 2 bases and J gave up 5 bases, with 19 bases separating them. In DNA, the CDR3 is TGCGCCAGCAGCTTTCATTCAGGCAACCCTGGGTATGGCTACACCTTC. Protein: CASSFHSGNPGYGYTF.

J is TRBJ2-3 and V is TRBV2, with 13 bases identical to TRBD2. The V segment lost 9 bases and the J segment 6 bases; nucleotides outside the gene matches: 9. From germline, CDR1 is SNHLY and CDR2 FYNNEI. There are 15 residues in the CDR3. CDR3 sequence: CASTNRGLAGDTQYF. CDR3 nucleotide sequence: TGTGCCAGTACGAACAGGGGACTAGCGGGGGATACGCAGTATTTT.

This chain links TRBV4-1 with TRBJ1-1, with unresolved D. Germline CDR1 reads MGHRA; CDR2 reads YSYEKL. The V gene lost 1 base and the J gene lost 3 bases, with 12 bases spanning the gap. This CDR3 contains 15 residues. This CDR3 is CASSQGRGVDTEAFF. Here the CDR3 DNA reads TGCGCCAGCAGCCAAGGGCGGGGAGTAGACACTGAAGCTTTCTTT.

This rearrangement joins TRBV19 to TRBJ1-1; D perhaps matches TRBD1 (5 bases). This CDR3 contains 14 residues. Trimming pared 7 bases from V and 8 bases from J, leaving 20 bases between. Germline lookup yields CDR1 LNHDA and CDR2 SQIVND (reference sequence). Here the CDR3 DNA reads TGTGCCAGTACGGGCTGGGGGACTCAAGCAGAAGCTTTCTTT. Protein: CASTGWGTQAEAFF. Based on the CDR3 plus reference TRBV19 and TRBJ1-1, the full variable domain is DGGITQSPKYLFRKEGQNVTLSCEQNLNHDAMYWYRQDPGQGLRLIYYSQIVNDFQKGDIAEGYSVSREKKESFPLTVTSAQKNPTAFYLCASTGWGTQAEAFFGQGTRLTVV.

The V gene is TRBV5-1, the J gene TRBJ2-7; 9 bases align to TRBD2. In germline, CDR1 is SGHRS, CDR2 YFSETQ. V trimming: 1 base; J trimming: 3 bases; junction bases outside the gene matches: 5. This CDR3 region has 15 residues. The CDR3 here is CASSLSLAGYYEQYF. The CDR3 nucleotides are TGCGCCAGCAGCTTGTCTCTAGCGGGGTACTACGAGCAGTACTTC. Full variable domain (remainder filled in from reference TRBV5-1 and TRBJ2-7): KAGVTQTPRYLIKTRGQQVTLSCSPISGHRSVSWYQQTPGQGLQFLFEYFSETQRNKGNFPGRFSGRQFSNSRSEMNVSTLELGDSALYLCASSLSLAGYYEQYFGPGTRLTVT.

The chain couples TRBV11-2 to TRBJ1-1; weak D call: TRBD1 (6 bases). Germline assignment: CDR1 SGHAT and CDR2 FQNNGV. V gave up 5 bases and J gave up 4 bases, with 20 bases separating them. The CDR3 sequence is 16 residues long. The CDR3 DNA reads as TGTGCCAGCAGCCCCTCTGGGGGGGCTAGCGGCACTGAAGCTTTCTTT. Its protein is CASSPSGGASGTEAFF.

The chain joins TRBV2 to TRBJ1-5, with 9 bases matching TRBD1. J gave up 3 bases and V 4 bases, and 7 bases lay outside the gene matches. Germline-derived CDR1 and CDR2 are SNHLY and FYNNEI. This CDR3 comprises 16 residues. CDR3 in DNA: TGTGCCAGCAGTGGATTGACAGGGGGAAACAATCAGCCCCAGCATTTT. Its translation: CASSGLTGGNNQPQHF.

This clone was picked up one time. The V call is TRBV4-1, the J call TRBJ2-1, with 7 bases that match TRBD2. There are 17 residues in the CDR3. Germline V gene lookup returns CDR1 MGHRA and CDR2 YSYEKL. The V gene end was trimmed by 1 base and the J gene end by 0 bases; junction bases not matched to a gene: 6. Here the CDR3 DNA reads TGCGCCAGCAGCCAAGGCCGGGGCGGGAGCTCCTACAATGAGCAGTTCTTC. It codes for CASSQGRGGSSYNEQFF.

The chain combines TRBV11-3 with TRBJ1-5, with D uncertain. V dropped 5 bases and J dropped 0 bases, with 17 bases sitting between them. In germline, CDR1 is SGHNT, CDR2 YENEEA. The length of the CDR3 is 17 residues. CDR3 DNA: TGTGCCAGCAGCCGCGTGCGGGTTTACCATAGCAATCAGCCCCAGCATTTT. This codes for CASSRVRVYHSNQPQHF.

This sequence joins TRBV9 and TRBJ2-5, with D perhaps TRBD2 (5 bases). Near its end, the DNA agrees better with TRBJ2-7, so the J call may be wrong. The germline V gene has CDR1 SGDLS and CDR2 YYNGEE. The CDR3 covers 14 residues. In nucleotides, the CDR3 is TGTGCCAGCAGCGTTGGGGTAGGAGGCTACGAGCAGTACTTC. This encodes CASSVGVGGYEQYF.

The gene calls are TRBV9 and TRBJ2-1; D unresolved. V lost 3 bases to trimming and J lost 7 bases, with 11 bases between them. This CDR3 contains 13 residues. The V gene's germline CDR1 is SGDLS and CDR2 YYNGEE. The CDR3 bases are TGTGCCAGCAGCGAAGACCGCAGGAATGAGCAGTTCTTC. As protein: CASSEDRRNEQFF.

The chain recombines TRBV9 with TRBJ1-1, with TRBD1 identical over 9 bases. Losses at the gene ends were 1 base for V and 4 bases for J; bases not matched to a gene: 5. The CDR3 contains 15 residues. The germline V gene has CDR1 SGDLS and CDR2 YYNGEE. The CDR3 DNA follows: TGTGCCAGCAGCGTAACAGGGGGCGGGGGCACTGAAGCTTTCTTT. Its translation: CASSVTGGGGTEAFF.

The rearrangement joins TRBV14 to TRBJ2-3; 12 nucleotides match TRBD2. CDR3 length: 15 amino acids. CDR1 is SGHDN and CDR2 is FVKESK in the germline V gene. V trimming: 2 bases; J trimming: 6 bases; junction bases outside the gene matches: 3. CDR3: CASSQRTSGVDTQYF. The CDR3 region has the DNA TGTGCCAGCAGCCAAAGGACTAGCGGGGTCGATACGCAGTATTTT.

CDR3 bases: TGTGCCAGCACCCAGGGGTACGGCTATGGCTACACCTTC. Its protein product is CASTQGYGYGYTF. The rearrangement uses TRBV6-5 and TRBJ1-2; a possible D gene is TRBD1 (6 bases). CDR1 is MNHEY and CDR2 is SVGAGI in the germline V gene. This CDR3 is 13 amino acids long. V was shortened by 7 bases and J by 4 bases, with 13 bases between the two germline ends.

The chain joins TRBV7-8 to TRBJ1-6, with 7 bases fitting TRBD1. With V trimmed by 2 bases and J by 9 bases, 13 bases remained unmatched. Per germline, CDR1 SGHVS and CDR2 FQNEAQ. The CDR3 is made up of 17 amino acids. For the CDR3, the DNA is TGTGCCAGCAGCTTAATCCCCGGGACAGACGTTGGTTCACCCCTCCACTTT. Amino acid sequence: CASSLIPGTDVGSPLHF. Together with reference TRBV7-8 and TRBJ1-6, the CDR3 gives the full variable domain: GAGVSQSPRYKVAKRGQDVALRCDPISGHVSLFWYQQALGQGPEFLTYFQNEAQLDKSGLPSDRFFAERPEGSVSTLKIQRTQQEDSAVYLCASSLIPGTDVGSPLHFGNGTRLTVT.

The V gene is TRBV6-5, the J gene TRBJ2-7; 10 bases align to TRBD2. This CDR3 has 15 amino acids. Germline assignment: CDR1 MNHEY and CDR2 SVGAGI. The ends lost 6 bases at V and 6 bases at J; junction bases unmatched: 11. This CDR3 reads CASSEEAGGPGEQYF. For the CDR3, the DNA is TGTGCCAGCAGCGAGGAAGCGGGGGGGCCGGGCGAGCAGTACTTC.

J is TRBJ2-2 and V is TRBV6-1; TRBD2 might be the D (6 bases). Per germline, CDR1 MNHNS and CDR2 SASEGT. This CDR3 contains 17 residues. Trimming left V 2 bases short and J 1 base short, with 14 bases between. The CDR3 nucleotides are TGTGCCAGCAGTGAACCCGTTATGGGAGGGAACACCGGGGAGCTGTTTTTT. It specifies CASSEPVMGGNTGELFF.